The 8 T cell receptor beta chains below were found in one sample sequenced in a study of T-cell memory formation after mild COVID-19 listed by TCRdb under 2021. Receptors were amplified or captured by 5' RACE. Sequencing was performed on an Illumina NovaSeq 6000. Through fastp at Q25 and MiXCR, TCRdb rebuilt clones from the public reads, retaining in-frame beta chains. CDR3 protein sequences are deduplicated, and each keeps its most common genes and DNA. This sample comprises approximately 580,000 distinct CDR3 sequences, roughly 20% of them detected only once. The ten largest make up around 13% of the sample. Material: PBMCs or a T cell subset sorted from them (not recorded which). All receptors come from an adult woman who had mild COVID-19 (a few samples of this study predate the infection). The sample titles of this study are shuffled in the database, so cell type and time point are left out; the donor was told from shared clones.

This clonotype was seen more than once but under ten times. This chain uses TRBV19 with TRBJ1-2; the D gene is possibly TRBD1 (5 bases). In germline, CDR1 is LNHDA, CDR2 SQIVND (reference sequence). This CDR3 region has 13 residues. V lost 7 bases and J lost 7, with 16 bases in between. The CDR3 sequence is CASKVPGAGGYTF. The CDR3, as DNA: TGTGCCAGTAAGGTCCCCGGGGCCGGTGGCTACACCTTC.

As concerns this clonotype: A read error may produce the germline difference seen at one junction end. The chain carries TRBV5-1 and TRBJ1-2, with 11 bases lining up with TRBD1. Germline loops: CDR1 SGHRS, CDR2 YFSETQ. The CDR3 totals 14 residues. CDR3 bases: TGTGCCAGCAGCTTAGGACAGGGGGCGAGGGGCTACACCTTC. Encoded protein: CASSLGQGARGYTF.

This clonotype was picked up a small number of times. The gene calls are TRBV4-3 and TRBJ2-6; TRBD1 is a possible D gene (6 bases). The CDR3 contains 20 residues. The V end was cut by 0 bases, the J end by 2 bases, with 20 bases between. Germline values: CDR1 LGHNA, CDR2 YSLEER. The CDR3 reads CASSQDWAGRGSPGANVLTF. The CDR3 DNA reads TGCGCCAGCAGCCAAGATTGGGCGGGCAGGGGAAGCCCTGGGGCCAACGTCCTGACTTTC.

This clonotype was seen a few times. The rearrangement links TRBV27 to TRBJ2-3, with a possible D match to TRBD2 (6 bases). The CDR3 runs to 15 residues. V shed 6 bases and J shed 0 bases, with 13 bases lying between them. The germline CDR1 and CDR2 sequences are MNHEY and SMNVEV (reference sequence). In DNA form, the CDR3 reads TGTGCCAGCAGATTGACTAGAGCTAGCACAGATACGCAGTATTTT. This encodes CASRLTRASTDTQYF.

The table lists this clonotype with a few counts. V usage is TRBV12-3 or TRBV12-4 and J usage is TRBJ2-3; TRBD1 matches at 8 bases. The CDR3 length is 13 residues. The trim removed 6 bases at V and 6 bases at J, leaving 5 bases unmatched. The CDR3 sequence: CASRQGASDTQYF. CDR3 bases: TGTGCCAGCAGGCAGGGGGCATCGGATACGCAGTATTTT.

The V and J genes are TRBV15 and TRBJ2-2, with D possibly matching TRBD1 (5 bases). Germline CDR1 LNHNV, CDR2 YYDKDF (reference sequence). The V end was cut by 0 bases, the J end by 9 bases, with 14 bases between. There are 15 residues in the CDR3. The CDR3 loop is CATSRDPTGQWELFF. CDR3 nucleotides: TGTGCCACCAGCAGAGATCCTACAGGCCAGTGGGAGCTGTTTTTT. Drawing the rest from reference TRBV15 and TRBJ2-2, the complete variable domain is DAMVIQNPRYQVTQFGKPVTLSCSQTLNHNVMYWYQQKSSQAPKLLFHYYDKDFNNEADTPDNFQSRRPNTSFCFLDIRSPGLGDTAMYLCATSRDPTGQWELFFGEGSRLTVL.

V gene TRBV10-3 combines with J gene TRBJ2-2; D is undetermined. The CDR3 covers 13 residues. Looked up from germline, CDR1 is ENHRY and CDR2 is SYGVKD. With 10 bases removed from V and 5 bases from J, the gap between germline ends came to 14 bases. The CDR3 coding sequence is TGTGCCACCCTGTCCGAGACAACCGGGGAGCTGTTTTTT. It yields the protein CATLSETTGELFF.

The chain couples TRBV20-1 to TRBJ1-2; D ambiguous. Between the trimmed V and J ends, which lost 3 bases and 4 bases, there was a span of 9 bases. Germline-derived CDR1 and CDR2 are DFQATT and SNEGSKA (reference sequence). This CDR3 is built from 12 residues. CDR3 residues: CSASESAYGYTF. DNA of the CDR3: TGCAGTGCTAGCGAGTCAGCCTATGGCTACACCTTC.